Given below is one TCR beta chain in context. The antigen remains undetermined. There were likely unrecorded immune exposures, though donors were nominally healthy when sampled. Germline CDR1 ENHRY, CDR2 SYGVKD. Trimming removed 2 bases from V and 0 bases from J, with 4 bases in between. This CDR3 is built from 13 residues. The data are from a study of cytomegalovirus exposure and HLA in healthy donors. Study-wide points: Sequencing likely produced, as an artifact, a cluster of highly shared sequence variants. When the data were analyzed later, several of the most significant clusters appeared to be linked to common viral pathogens.

It was with 60 Vbeta and 13 Jbeta primers that the PCR ran. Sequencing used immunoSEQ multiplex PCR; TCRdb keeps in-frame clones, though not all of them. In total, the table holds 120,000 to 150,000 clones. The specimen was PBMCs. V and J are TRBV10-3 and TRBJ1-1; no definite D call. This receptor was taken from a woman aged 50 to 65 in good health and CMV-seronegative. The CDR3 DNA follows: TGTGCCATCAGTGAGGCGGTGAACACTGAAGCTTTCTTT. Protein sequence: CAISEAVNTEAFF.